This T cell receptor beta chain was obtained from a study of control samples from healthy donors and cancer patients. Produced via immunoSEQ multiplex PCR; TCRdb's table is partial and in-frame only. The sample includes 100,000 to 110,000 clones, about 88% of them seen just once. This CDR3 contains 16 residues. V dropped 1 base and J dropped 4; count of bases not matched to a gene: 4. Germline V lookup: CDR1 KGHDR, CDR2 SFDVKD. The chain combines TRBV24-1 with TRBJ2-3; 10 bases agree with TRBD2. Sequencing used blood. This clonotype was sampled from a woman aged 50 to 60 in good health. DNA of the CDR3: TGTGCCACCAGTGATTTAGAAGCGGGAGGGCCAGATACGCAGTATTTT. Translating gives CATSDLEAGGPDTQYF.